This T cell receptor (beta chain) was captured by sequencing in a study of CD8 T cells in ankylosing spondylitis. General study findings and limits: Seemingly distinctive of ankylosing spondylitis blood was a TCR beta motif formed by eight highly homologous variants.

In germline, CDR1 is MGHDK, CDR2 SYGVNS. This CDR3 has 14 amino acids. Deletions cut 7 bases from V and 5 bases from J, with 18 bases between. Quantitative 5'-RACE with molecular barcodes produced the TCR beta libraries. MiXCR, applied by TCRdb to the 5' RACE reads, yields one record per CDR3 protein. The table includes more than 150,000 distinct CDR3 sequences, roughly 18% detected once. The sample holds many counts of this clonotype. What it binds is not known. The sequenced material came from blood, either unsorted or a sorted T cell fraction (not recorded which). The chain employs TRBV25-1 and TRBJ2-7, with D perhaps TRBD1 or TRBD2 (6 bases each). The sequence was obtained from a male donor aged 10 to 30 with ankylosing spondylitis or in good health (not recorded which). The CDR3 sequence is CASTPWGALDEQYF. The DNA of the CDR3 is TGTGCCAGCACGCCCTGGGGGGCGTTAGACGAGCAGTACTTC.